This T cell receptor (beta chain) was captured in a study of blood T cell repertoires in COVID-19. For recovered donors of Cohort 3, there were two negative PCRs, clearance, or symptom resolution. In the original workflow: Estimation of nucleated cell counts was performed using reference gene primer amplification. Sequenced by immunoSEQ multiplex PCR; TCRdb stores in-frame clones only, minus some. Clone size and the V and J calls come from that table; the DNA yielded D and trimming. The profile shows 350,000 to 550,000 clones, 85% to 90% of them singletons. CDR3 length: 15 residues. Germline CDR1 SGHRS, CDR2 YFSETQ. V was cut by 0 bases and J by 6 bases, with 15 bases left in between.

This TCR was recovered from a man aged 25-45 years who had recovered from COVID-19. Sequencing was performed on PBMCs or T cells enriched from blood (not recorded which). The V and J genes are TRBV5-1 and TRBJ1-2; D not resolved. Here the CDR3 reads CASSLGALGGNGYTF. CDR3 sequence (DNA): TGCGCCAGCAGCTTGGGGGCCCTCGGAGGGAATGGCTACACCTTC.